The 24 T cell receptor beta chains in this list originate from one sample, sequenced in a study of Graves' ophthalmopathy and Graves' hyperthyroidism. Researchers took RNA transcripts and amplified TCR beta CDR3 regions from them. In the first round, RT-PCR was carried out with HTBI primers, and a multiplex PCR formed the second round. TCRdb reprocessed the multiplex PCR reads with MiXCR, giving one entry per CDR3 protein. Seen here are hundreds of thousands of distinct CDR3 sequences, about two fifths observed once, and the top ten hold 3.3%. Sample: peripheral blood. The receptors were sampled from an adult man with Graves' ophthalmopathy.

This clonotype came up a few times. In DNA form, the CDR3 reads TGTGCCAGCAGCCCCCAGATAGCGGGAGGCTTAGAGACCCAGTACTTC. Amino acids: CASSPQIAGGLETQYF. The chain couples TRBV9 to TRBJ2-5; 10 bases match TRBD2. Germline loops: CDR1 SGDLS, CDR2 YYNGEE. CDR3 length equals 16 residues. The V gene end was trimmed by 4 bases and the J gene end by 4 bases; junction bases not matched to a gene: 10.

This clonotype was seen more than once but under ten times. V gene TRBV11-2 combines with J gene TRBJ2-7, with D tentatively TRBD1 (6 bases). The CDR3 length is 15 residues. Germline CDR1 SGHAT, CDR2 FQNNGV. Trimming removed 5 bases at V and 4 bases at J, with 18 bases between. CDR3 region: CASSPSGQPLYEQYF. The CDR3, as DNA: TGTGCCAGCAGCCCTTCGGGACAACCACTGTACGAGCAGTACTTC.

This clonotype was found many times. The chain is built from TRBV10-3 and TRBJ1-1; no definite D call. The CDR3 length is 13 residues. V lost 5 bases and J lost 1, with 8 bases in between. Germline CDR1 and CDR2: ENHRY and SYGVKD. The CDR3 reads CAISKTENTEAFF. CDR3 nucleotide sequence: TGTGCCATCAGTAAAACTGAGAACACTGAAGCTTTCTTT.

This clonotype has a count of ten or more. The rearrangement joins TRBV5-1 to TRBJ2-5; D is perhaps TRBD1 (6 bases). There are 14 residues in the CDR3. V lost 4 bases, J lost 4 bases, and 14 bases lay in between. Germline lookup yields CDR1 SGHRS and CDR2 YFSETQ. Here the CDR3 DNA reads TGCGCCAGCAGCACTCCATGGGGGCGAGAGACCCAGTACTTC. It codes for CASSTPWGRETQYF.

The chain carries TRBV24-1 and TRBJ2-5; TRBD1 aligns across 10 bases. CDR1 is KGHDR, CDR2 SFDVKD, per germline. The CDR3 totals 14 residues. Germline trimming cut 5 bases from V and 9 bases from J; bases unmatched to any gene: 8. Written as DNA, the CDR3 is TGTGCCACCAGTGGACGGACAGGGGGTGATGCCCAGTACTTC. Its translation is CATSGRTGGDAQYF.

This clonotype was detected ten times or more. The gene calls are TRBV2 and TRBJ2-7, with D perhaps TRBD1 or TRBD2 (5 bases each). Germline loops: CDR1 SNHLY, CDR2 FYNNEI. CDR3 length: 12 residues. V was cut by 2 bases and J by 7 bases, with 9 bases left in between. In DNA form, the CDR3 reads TGTGCCAGCAGTGAATCATGGGGGGAGCAGTACTTC. Translation gives CASSESWGEQYF.

This clonotype was observed many times. The J gene is TRBJ2-2, the V gene TRBV7-6; no definite D call. With 1 base removed from V and 0 bases from J, the gap between germline ends came to 3 bases. This CDR3 is built from 14 residues. Germline V lookup: CDR1 SGHVS, CDR2 FNYEAQ. This CDR3 reads CASSLDANTGELFF. The DNA of the CDR3 is TGTGCCAGCAGCTTAGACGCGAACACCGGGGAGCTGTTTTTT.

In its sample, this clonotype was seen many times. The chain links TRBV9 to TRBJ2-2; TRBD1 matches at 7 bases. The CDR3 runs to 14 residues. Germline loops: CDR1 SGDLS, CDR2 YYNGEE. Unmatched junction bases numbered 6, after V lost 4 bases and J lost 6 bases. CDR3 nucleotides: TGTGCCAGCAGCTCAACAGGGGCGGCCGGGGAGCTGTTTTTT. Translating gives CASSSTGAAGELFF.

The sample holds a few counts of this clonotype. V gene TRBV5-1 combines with J gene TRBJ1-3, with D unclear. The CDR3 runs to 15 residues. Germline CDR1 SGHRS, CDR2 YFSETQ. Trimming pared 5 bases from V and 3 bases from J, leaving 15 bases between. CDR3 residues: CASSPGPQDGNTIYF. CDR3 DNA: TGCGCCAGCAGTCCCGGGCCCCAGGATGGAAACACCATATATTTT.

This clonotype appeared many times. J is TRBJ1-1 and V is TRBV12-3 or TRBV12-4; TRBD1 is a possible D gene (5 bases). This CDR3 comprises 15 residues. V lost 3 bases and J lost 1, with 12 bases in between. The CDR3 loop is CASSFIGQGNTEAFF. CDR3 in DNA: TGTGCCAGCAGTTTTATTGGGCAGGGGAACACTGAAGCTTTCTTT.

This clonotype was detected a few times. The chain links TRBV5-4 to TRBJ2-7; a weak D match, TRBD1 (6 bases). The V end was cut by 0 bases, the J end by 1 base, with 8 bases between. The germline CDR1 and CDR2 sequences are SGHNT and YYREEE (reference sequence). The CDR3 is 14 amino acids. The CDR3 is CASSLGDTSYEQYF. The CDR3 DNA reads as TGTGCCAGCAGCTTGGGGGACACTTCCTACGAGCAGTACTTC.

The chain employs TRBV20-1 and TRBJ2-3, with TRBD2 identical over 11 bases. J gave up 4 bases and V 5 bases, and 2 bases lay outside the gene matches. This CDR3 is 13 amino acids long. In germline, CDR1 is DFQATT, CDR2 SNEGSKA (reference sequence). CDR3 bases: TGCAGTGCTGTAGCGGGGGGGCCAGATACGCAGTATTTT. Encoded protein: CSAVAGGPDTQYF.

This clonotype occurred a few times. The conserved closing phenylalanine or tryptophan is absent in this CDR3, likely reflecting a read error. The V call is TRBV10-3, the J call TRBJ2-7; D is perhaps TRBD2 (7 bases). Germline V CDR1 and CDR2: ENHRY, SYGVKD. The V end lost 6 bases, the J end lost 6 bases, and 18 bases lay between the germline ends. The CDR3 is made up of 14 amino acids. CDR3 in amino acids: CAIRTGGYPLEQYY. CDR3 coding DNA: TGTGCCATCAGGACGGGGGGCTATCCGCTCGAGCAGTACTAC.

This clonotype has just a few counts. This sequence joins TRBV6-5 and TRBJ2-7, with TRBD1 identical over 11 bases. Germline V CDR1 and CDR2: MNHEY, SVGAGI. The CDR3 runs to 15 residues. Unmatched junction bases numbered 11, after V lost 7 bases and J lost 6 bases. CDR3 residues: CASTRGTGGRREQYF. The CDR3 coding sequence is TGTGCCAGCACCCGGGGGACAGGGGGGCGTCGCGAGCAGTACTTC.

CDR3 DNA sequence: TGCAGCGTCCGAGGGGGACAGCCATACGAGCAGTACTTC. Its protein is CSVRGGQPYEQYF. The chain uses TRBV29-1 and TRBJ2-7; 7 bases map to TRBD1. The CDR3 runs 13 residues. Germline V gives CDR1 SQVTM, CDR2 ANQGSEA. V was clipped by 6 bases and J by 4 bases; unmatched bases: 9.

Many counts were recorded for this clonotype. The chain uses TRBV6-1 and TRBJ1-2; D ambiguous. The CDR3 extends over 15 amino acids. Germline CDR1 and CDR2: MNHNS and SASEGT. V was shortened by 0 bases and J by 4 bases, with 12 bases between the two germline ends. CDR3 nucleotides: TGTGCCAGCAGTGAAGCGCTGTCGAGGAGCTATGGCTACACCTTC. Protein: CASSEALSRSYGYTF.

This clonotype was observed many times. This chain connects TRBV7-2 to TRBJ1-3; D is possibly TRBD1 (6 bases). The V end lost 5 bases, the J end lost 3 bases, and 11 bases lay between the germline ends. Per the germline V gene, CDR1 is SGHTA and CDR2 is FQGNSA. There are 14 residues in the CDR3. The CDR3 bases are TGTGCCAGCAGCCCTTACAGGGATGGAAACACCATATATTTT. As protein: CASSPYRDGNTIYF.

The chain recombines TRBV7-8 with TRBJ2-3, with 13 positions matching TRBD2. This CDR3 contains 16 residues. Germline V gene data show CDR1 as SGHVS and CDR2 as FQNEAQ. The V gene end was trimmed by 4 bases and the J gene end by 2 bases; junction bases not matched to a gene: 3. CDR3 coding DNA: TGTGCCAGCAGCTCGGGACTAGCGGGAAACACAGATACGCAGTATTTT. Translation gives CASSSGLAGNTDTQYF.

The chain uses TRBV4-1 and TRBJ2-7; 13 bases agree with TRBD2. CDR1 is MGHRA, CDR2 YSYEKL, per germline. The CDR3 covers 16 residues. V lost 1 base, J lost 4 bases, and 4 bases stayed unmatched. CDR3 sequence reads: CASSQGLAGGYYEQYF. As DNA, the CDR3 is TGCGCCAGCAGCCAAGGACTAGCGGGGGGATATTACGAGCAGTACTTC.

In the case of this clonotype: A clone one base away is much larger, so this may be a read error. The V gene is TRBV19, the J gene TRBJ1-3; D not certain. The CDR3 covers 14 residues. Germline V lookup: CDR1 LNHDA, CDR2 SQIVND (reference sequence). The CDR3 DNA reads as TGTGCCAGTAGTATGGGGAACTCTGGAAACACCTTATATTTT. The encoded protein is CASSMGNSGNTLYF.

There are many counts of this clonotype. This chain links TRBV11-2 with TRBJ1-1; D gene uncertain. Trimming cost V 5 bases and J 1 base, with 11 bases left between them. This CDR3 region has 14 residues. The germline CDR1 and CDR2 sequences are SGHAT and FQNNGV. DNA of the CDR3: TGTGCCAGCAGCATCCTCACACAGAACACTGAAGCTTTCTTT. This sequence encodes CASSILTQNTEAFF.

The rearrangement joins TRBV2 to TRBJ1-5; a weak D match, TRBD1 (6 bases). Germline CDR1 reads SNHLY; CDR2 reads FYNNEI. The CDR3 runs to 15 residues. Trimming cost V 3 bases and J 3 bases, with 12 bases left between them. DNA of the CDR3: TGTGCCAGCAGTGATCTGGGGGCCAACAATCAGCCCCAGCATTTT. Protein sequence: CASSDLGANNQPQHF.

This clonotype has only one observation. One base away lies a much larger clone, so this may be a sequencing read error. V usage is TRBV20-1 and J usage is TRBJ1-2, with D perhaps matching TRBD1 (6 bases). V was cut by 5 bases and J by 4 bases, with 14 bases left in between. Per the germline V gene, CDR1 is DFQATT and CDR2 is SNEGSKA (reference sequence). This CDR3 contains 13 residues. CDR3: CSAPEGVTYGYTF. CDR3 in DNA: TGCAGTGCTCCAGAGGGGGTAACCTATGGCTACACCTTC.

CDR3 DNA: TGTGCCAGCAGTGATCTCAGGGCTAATCAGCCCCAGCATTTT. Its protein is CASSDLRANQPQHF. This sequence joins TRBV2 and TRBJ1-5, with D maybe TRBD1 (5 bases). The V and J ends lost 3 bases and 4 bases respectively, with 10 bases between them. The CDR3 sequence is 14 residues long. CDR1 is SNHLY, CDR2 FYNNEI, per germline.